One T cell receptor (beta chain) is described in this entry. The antigen remains undetermined. The source of the sample is a study of cytotoxic CD8 clonotypes in ibrutinib-treated CLL. Genomic DNA (approximately 2.1 micrograms) was obtained from cryopreserved PBMCs for construction of TCR beta libraries. Study-wide findings and caveats: Sustained-remission and progressing patients' sampling times differed.

Generated by immunoSEQ multiplex PCR, the TCRdb table keeps only in-frame clones and is missing some. Of about 97,000 clones in the sample, roughly four fifths were seen once. The CDR3 runs to 10 residues. V was cut by 4 bases and J by 8 bases, with 3 bases left in between. Germline CDR1 is LGHNT and CDR2 is FRNRAP. The clonotype was recovered from a human donor with chronic lymphocytic leukemia. The rearrangement joins TRBV12-5 to TRBJ2-1; D is undetermined. The specimen was PBMCs, collected after 24 months of ibrutinib treatment. The CDR3 nucleotides read TGTGCTAGTGGTTCTCATGAGCAGTTCTTC. Translated: CASGSHEQFF.